The following is a TCR beta chain sequence with its context. Sequencing was performed with immunoSEQ multiplex PCR; in TCRdb, only in-frame clones are kept and a portion is missing. The sample records approximately 190,000 clones, 86% being singletons. Participants, about 18 to 90 years old, spanned 24 US areas. In assigning cohorts, the study relied on participant-reported clinical history. This sample is part of a study of blood T cell repertoires in COVID-19. Across the whole study: Two negative PCRs, clearance, or symptom resolution were required of recovered Cohort 3 donors. Acute and convalescent COVID-19 samples came from the United States, Italy and Spain.

This clonotype originated in a woman aged 35 to 49 in a cohort exposed to, infected with or recovered from COVID-19 (not recorded which). What was sequenced was PBMCs or T cells enriched from blood (not recorded which).

The CDR3 DNA is TGTGCCAGCAGTTTCGACAGGGGTGGACCTTACGAGCAGTACTTC. Translated, it gives CASSFDRGGPYEQYF. The chain has TRBV27 and TRBJ2-7; 8 bases are a match to TRBD1. The CDR3 runs 15 residues. The V and J ends lost 3 bases and 4 bases, in that order; junction bases with no gene match: 8. Germline assignment: CDR1 MNHEY and CDR2 SMNVEV (reference sequence).